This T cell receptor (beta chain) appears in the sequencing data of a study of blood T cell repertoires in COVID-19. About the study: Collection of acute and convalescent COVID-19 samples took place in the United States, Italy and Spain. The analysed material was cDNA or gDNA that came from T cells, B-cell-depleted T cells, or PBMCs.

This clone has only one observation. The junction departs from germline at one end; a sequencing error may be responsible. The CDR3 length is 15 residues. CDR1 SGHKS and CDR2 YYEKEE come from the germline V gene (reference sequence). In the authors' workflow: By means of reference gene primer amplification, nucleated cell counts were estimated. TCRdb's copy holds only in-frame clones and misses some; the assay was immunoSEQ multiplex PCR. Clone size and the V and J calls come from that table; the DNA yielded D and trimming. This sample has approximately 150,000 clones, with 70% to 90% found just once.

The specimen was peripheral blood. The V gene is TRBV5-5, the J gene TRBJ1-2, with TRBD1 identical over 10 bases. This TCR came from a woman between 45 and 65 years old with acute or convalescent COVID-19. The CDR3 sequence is CANSPGQGRDYGYTF. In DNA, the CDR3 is TGTGCCAACAGCCCGGGACAGGGGCGAGACTATGGCTACACCTTC.